This T cell receptor (beta chain) stems from a study of blood T cell repertoires in COVID-19. The table came from immunoSEQ multiplex PCR; TCRdb's copy has only in-frame clones and leaves some out. This table has roughly 300,000 clones, 87% appearing once. This CDR3 has 17 amino acids. V was shortened by 5 bases and J by 1 base, with 20 bases between the two germline ends. Per the germline V gene, CDR1 is SGHAT and CDR2 is FQNNGV. Enrollees, about 18 to 89 years old, lived in about two dozen US areas. Cohorts were based on clinical histories the participants reported. The chain carries TRBV11-2 and TRBJ2-5; a possible D gene is TRBD1 (6 bases). This receptor was identified in a woman in her twenties or thirties who had recovered from COVID-19. Input material: PBMCs or T cells enriched from blood (not recorded which). CDR3 loop: CASSPGTRTVIQETQYF. As DNA, the CDR3 is TGTGCCAGCAGCCCAGGGACAAGGACGGTCATCCAAGAGACCCAGTACTTC.